A single sample gave rise to the 6 T cell receptor beta chains below, sequenced in a study of T cell responses to AZD1222 COVID-19 vaccine. Repertoires were generated with immunoSEQ multiplex PCR, while TCRdb's copy carries only in-frame clones and drops some. The repertoire holds about 150,000 clones, with about 95% as singletons. The sample in question was peripheral blood, obtained on day 0 of AZD1222 vaccination. The receptors derive from an adult in good health.

V usage is TRBV6-4 and J usage is TRBJ2-1; D might be TRBD2 (6 bases). This CDR3 region has 14 residues. Germline loops: CDR1 MRHNA, CDR2 SNTAGT. V lost 0 bases and J lost 6, with 9 bases in between. The CDR3 DNA sequence: TGTGCCAGCAGTGACTCCGAGGAGGGCAATGAGCAGTTCTTC. Its protein product is CASSDSEEGNEQFF.

This chain joins TRBV2 and TRBJ1-1; D ambiguous. Deletions cut 3 bases from V and 4 bases from J, with 12 bases between. The CDR3 runs 14 residues. Germline V gives CDR1 SNHLY, CDR2 FYNNEI. This chain's CDR3 is CASSEGYTSTEAFF. DNA for the CDR3: TGTGCCAGCAGTGAGGGGTATACTAGCACTGAAGCTTTCTTT.

The chain joins TRBV7-8 to TRBJ1-3, with 7 bases fitting TRBD1. The CDR3 length is 17 residues. CDR1 and CDR2 (germline): SGHVS, FQNEAQ. V gave up 1 base and J gave up 1 base; unmatched junction bases: 7. In nucleotides, the CDR3 is TGTGCCAGCAGCTTAGGGGGACAGTTTAGGTCTGGAAACACCATATATTTT. Its protein product is CASSLGGQFRSGNTIYF. Full variable domain (outside the CDR3, taken from reference TRBV7-8 and TRBJ1-3): GAGVSQSPRYKVAKRGQDVALRCDPISGHVSLFWYQQALGQGPEFLTYFQNEAQLDKSGLPSDRFFAERPEGSVSTLKIQRTQQEDSAVYLCASSLGGQFRSGNTIYFGEGSWLTVV.

The V gene is TRBV9, the J gene TRBJ1-2; D is unresolved. This CDR3 region has 11 residues. The V end was cut by 3 bases, the J end by 8 bases, with 8 bases between. Germline V CDR1 and CDR2: SGDLS, YYNGEE. CDR3 region: CASSGGSGYTF. CDR3 nucleotide sequence: TGTGCCAGCAGCGGAGGGTCCGGCTACACCTTC.

This chain joins TRBV5-1 and TRBJ2-3; the D gene is possibly TRBD2 (5 bases). The CDR3 spans 17 residues. Trimming took off 0 bases at V and 4 bases at J, with 18 bases between the two ends. The germline gives CDR1 SGHRS, CDR2 YFSETQ. The CDR3 loop is CASSLESSSGTPDTQYF. As DNA, the CDR3 is TGCGCCAGCAGCTTGGAGTCATCGAGCGGCACCCCAGATACGCAGTATTTT.

The J gene is TRBJ1-1, the V gene TRBV25-1; perhaps TRBD1 as D (5 bases). Germline V gives CDR1 MGHDK, CDR2 SYGVNS. The CDR3 has 12 amino acids. Trimming took off 6 bases at V and 6 bases at J, with 11 bases between the two ends. This CDR3 reads CASSPGTAEAFF. The CDR3 bases are TGTGCCAGCAGCCCCGGGACGGCTGAAGCTTTCTTT.